A selection of T cell receptor beta chains follows, all from one sample in a study of blood T cells in healthy people across ages. TCRdb redid the calling of the 5' RACE reads with MiXCR, one entry per CDR3 protein. In the table there are about 1.8 million distinct CDR3 sequences, 49% of which are singletons. The specimen sequenced was blood. Every receptor here comes from a woman in her thirties or forties in good health. CDR3s include the opening cysteine and the closing phenylalanine or tryptophan. The D gene is left open where the match is weak. Size is omitted from some rows. Given values are once, few, many or a class for expanded clones.

abundance,v_gene,d_gene,j_gene,CDR3nt,CDR3aa
-,TRBV6-5,TRBD1,TRBJ2-1,TGTGCCAGCAGGGAAGGGACAGGACTTTTCAATGAGCAGTTCTTC,CASREGTGLFNEQFF
few,TRBV20-1,-,TRBJ1-2,TGCAGTGCCCCCGGGGCAGGGGAACGCGGGACCTATGGCTACACCTTC,CSAPGAGERGTYGYTF
-,TRBV5-1,-,TRBJ2-5,TGCGCCAGCAGCCGACAGTATGAGACCCAGTACTTC,CASSRQYETQYF
many,TRBV28,TRBD1,TRBJ2-7,TGTGCCAGCAGTCGGACAGGGAGCTCCTACGAGCAGTACTTC,CASSRTGSSYEQYF
-,TRBV6-2/TRBV6-3,TRBD2,TRBJ2-3,TGTGCCAGCAGTTACTCTGGACTAGCGGGGATGAACACAGATACGCAGTATTTT,CASSYSGLAGMNTDTQYF
-,TRBV5-1,TRBD1,TRBJ2-1,TGCGCCAGCAGCCCAGACAGGGGTTTCTCCTACAATGAGCAGTTCTTC,CASSPDRGFSYNEQFF
-,TRBV20-1,TRBD1,TRBJ2-5,TGCAGTGCTGGACAGGGGCAGACCCAGTACTTC,CSAGQGQTQYF
few,TRBV25-1,-,TRBJ1-5,TGTGCCAGCAGTGAGACGACAGGACCGAGCAATCAGCCCCAGCATTTT,CASSETTGPSNQPQHF
-,TRBV5-6,TRBD2,TRBJ2-3,TGTGCCAGCAGCCCAGCGGGGGGCCACGATACGCAGTATTTT,CASSPAGGHDTQYF
-,TRBV7-2,-,TRBJ1-4,TGTGCCAGCAGCGTACGGAGGGGATCTAATGAAAAACTGTTTTTT,CASSVRRGSNEKLFF
-,TRBV29-1,-,TRBJ1-5,TGCAGCGTTGAAAGTAATAGCAATCAGCCCCAGCATTTT,CSVESNSNQPQHF
-,TRBV5-5,-,TRBJ2-1,TGTGCCAGCAGCTTTGAATCCGGGACACGGTATTACAATGAGCAGTTCTTC,CASSFESGTRYYNEQFF
-,TRBV11-2,TRBD1,TRBJ1-3,TGTGCCAGCAGCGTGGGACAGAGAAACACCATATATTTT,CASSVGQRNTIYF
-,TRBV3-1,-,TRBJ2-5,TGTGCCAGCAGCCAAGAACTGGGTCCGAAGCCTTGGACCCAGTACTTC,CASSQELGPKPWTQYF
few,TRBV24-1,-,TRBJ2-3,TGTGCCACCCGAGCGGGAGATACGCAGTATTTT,CATRAGDTQYF
few,TRBV20-1,-,TRBJ2-7,TGCAGTGCTCACCCTATAACCTCTTACGAGCAGTACTTC,CSAHPITSYEQYF
-,TRBV6-5,TRBD1,TRBJ1-1,TGTGCCAGCGATAGAGGGACAGGGGGGACTGAAGCTTTCTTT,CASDRGTGGTEAFF
-,TRBV3-1,-,TRBJ2-5,TGTGCCAGCAGCCGCACAACGACGAGGGCCCAGTACTTC,CASSRTTTRAQYF
few,TRBV6-5,TRBD2,TRBJ2-1,TGTGCCAGCAGTTCCCCATGGGGACTAGCTGGTGAGCAGTTCTTC,CASSSPWGLAGEQFF
-,TRBV4-3,-,TRBJ2-5,TGCGCCAGCAGCCAAGGGGGACCGCTGCAAGAGACCCAGTACTTC,CASSQGGPLQETQYF
-,TRBV28,-,TRBJ2-5,TGTGCCAGCAGTTTAGGGGGGGCAGGGGGAAGAAAGACCCAGTACTTC,CASSLGGAGGRKTQYF
-,TRBV5-1,-,TRBJ1-1,TGCGCCAGCAGCTTTGAACGGGGGGACGCTGAAGCTTTCTTT,CASSFERGDAEAFF
-,TRBV7-6,-,TRBJ2-3,TGTGCCAGCAGCCCACATCCAGATACGCAGTATTTT,CASSPHPDTQYF
few,TRBV4-2,TRBD2,TRBJ2-1,TGTGCCAGCAGCCAAGGTGTAGCGGGGAGCAACTCCTACAATGAGCAGTTCTTC,CASSQGVAGSNSYNEQFF
few,TRBV7-2,TRBD2,TRBJ2-7,TGTGCCAGCAGCTTAGAGCGGGGGACTTTCGAGCAGTACTTC,CASSLERGTFEQYF